This T cell receptor beta chain appears in the sequencing data of a study of blood T cell repertoires in COVID-19. Study overall: Specimens from acute and convalescent COVID-19 originated in the United States, Italy and Spain. T cells, B-cell-depleted T cells, or PBMCs supplied cDNA or gDNA.

Study processing details: Using reference gene primer amplification, nucleated cell counts were estimated. Profiling relied on immunoSEQ multiplex PCR, and the TCRdb table lists in-frame clones only, not all of them. V, J and clone size are those of that table, while D and trimming were read from the DNA. Of about 120,000 clones in the sample, around four fifths are singletons; the top ten hold approximately 2.1%. The TCR sequence derives from a man aged 25-40 years with acute or convalescent COVID-19. The sequenced sample consisted of peripheral blood.

CDR3 DNA: TGTGCCAGCAGCTCGGGAGACCATGGCTACACCTTC. Encoded protein: CASSSGDHGYTF. The rearrangement uses TRBV7-9 and TRBJ1-2; D call uncertain. Between the trimmed V and J ends, which lost 4 bases and 6 bases, there was a span of 9 bases. The germline gives CDR1 SEHNR, CDR2 FQNEAQ (reference sequence). This CDR3 has 12 residues.